This TCR beta chain is drawn from a study of T-cell memory formation after mild COVID-19. Study-level background: Largely donor-specific TCR clusters were found. Study-wide results and caveats: Clones that contracted clustered mainly in CM and EM if CD4+ and in EMRA if CD8+. Researchers could not confirm that second-wave clones peaking on day 37 targeted SARS-CoV-2.

Germline values: CDR1 MNHEY, CDR2 SVGEGT. The CDR3 length is 15 residues. Trimming took off 4 bases at V and 6 bases at J, with 18 bases between the two ends. This clonotype was detected a few times. Its antigen is unidentified. Using its own MiXCR run on the 5' RACE reads, TCRdb lists one record per CDR3 protein. The repertoire holds approximately 82,000 distinct CDR3 sequences, with around 13% as singletons. This TCR came from a young man who had mild COVID-19 (a few samples of this study predate the infection). Cell type and time point are not known. Sequences were obtained from PBMCs or a T cell subset sorted from them (not recorded which). The rearrangement joins TRBV6-2 or TRBV6-3 to TRBJ1-1; D perhaps matches TRBD1 (6 bases). The CDR3 protein is CASSSLQGSFAEAFF. Written as DNA, the CDR3 is TGTGCCAGCAGTTCCCTACAGGGATCGTTCGCTGAAGCTTTCTTT.